A selection of T cell receptor beta chains follows, all from one sample in a study of somatic mutations in cytotoxic T cells in rheumatoid arthritis. Some clones are missing from TCRdb's copy, which holds only in-frame ones; the method was immunoSEQ multiplex PCR. This sample has 8,000 to 10,000 clones, with approximately 79% found just once. Sequences were obtained from CD8+ T cells sorted from blood. The receptors were sampled from an adult with rheumatoid arthritis. Each CDR3 is given with its conserved first and last residue. D genes are given only for firm matches. Clone size is given for some rows only: seen once, a few or many times, or a class if the clone is expanded.

>TRBV6-6|-|-|TRBJ1-4
TGTGCCAGCAGTACAGACAGTGCAACTAATGAAAAACTGTTTTTT
CASSTDSATNEKLFF
>TRBV5-6|TRBD1|-|TRBJ2-2
TGTGCCAGCAACGAAGACAGGGTCACCGGGGAGCTGTTTTTT
CASNEDRVTGELFF
>TRBV27|-|-|TRBJ2-1
TGTGCCAGCAGTTTATACAATGAGCAGTTCTTC
CASSLYNEQFF
>TRBV15|-|-|TRBJ2-7
TGTGCCACCAGCAGCTACGGGGCCGCCTACGAGCAGTACTTC
CATSSYGAAYEQYF
>TRBV11-1|TRBD1|once|TRBJ2-7
TGTGCCAGCAGCCAGACAGGGAATAGGAACGAGCAGTACTTC
CASSQTGNRNEQYF
>TRBV19|-|-|TRBJ1-1
TGTGCCAGTAGTGCAGGGGTGTGGGGAAACACTGAAGCTTTCTTT
CASSAGVWGNTEAFF
>TRBV18|-|-|TRBJ2-7
TGTGCCAGCTCACCACCCATGATTGTGGGTCCGGGGCGCTACGAGCAGTACTTC
CASSPPMIVGPGRYEQYF
>TRBV15|TRBD2|-|TRBJ2-1
TGTGCCACCAGCAGAGGGGGGGGGAGCTCCTACAATGAGCAGTTCTTC
CATSRGGGSSYNEQFF
>TRBV28|-|-|TRBJ1-1
TGTGCCAGCAGCCATCCAGATATTACCAGGGGAAAATTGAACACTGAAGCTTTCTTT
CASSHPDITRGKLNTEAFF
>TRBV7-9|-|-|TRBJ1-2
TGTGCCAGCAGCTTAGTGGAGTCTTACGCGCAGGGCTACACCTTC
CASSLVESYAQGYTF
>TRBV19|TRBD2|-|TRBJ2-1
TGTGCCAGTAGTATAGGACTAGCGGGAGTAAGGGCGGGGGAGAATGAGCAGTTCTTC
CASSIGLAGVRAGENEQFF
>TRBV19|TRBD1|-|TRBJ2-7
TGTGCCAGTAACCCGGGACAGGGTGAGCAGTACTTC
CASNPGQGEQYF
>TRBV6-5|-|-|TRBJ1-3
TGTGCCAGCAGTTACTCTGGTCTTGGAAACACCATATATTTT
CASSYSGLGNTIYF
>TRBV5-6|TRBD1|-|TRBJ1-2
TGTGCCAGCACCTTACAGGGGGCGCGATTGAATGGCTACACCTTC
CASTLQGARLNGYTF
>TRBV27|-|few|TRBJ2-7
TGTGCCAGCAGTTTAGGAGCGGGCTCCTACGAGCAGTACTTC
CASSLGAGSYEQYF
>TRBV5-6|-|once|TRBJ2-5
TGTGCCAGCAGCTTGGTAGAGACCCAGTACTTC
CASSLVETQYF
>TRBV19|-|-|TRBJ2-1
TGTGCCAGTAGTCTGGGGAGTGGGAATGAGCAGTTCTTC
CASSLGSGNEQFF
>TRBV11-2|-|-|TRBJ1-1
TGTGCCAGCAGCTTAGCCGGTGAGGGGGAAGCTTTCTTT
CASSLAGEGEAFF
>TRBV6-6|-|-|TRBJ1-2
TGTGCCAGCAGTTCGACAGCGGCGGGCTACACCTTC
CASSSTAAGYTF
>TRBV15|TRBD1|-|TRBJ1-1
TGTGCCACCAGCAGGGAGGGGGCGGATACTGAAGCTTTCTTT
CATSREGADTEAFF
>TRBV9|-|-|TRBJ1-6
TGTGCCAGCAGCGAACCGGGACTTTCCAATTCACCCCTCCACTTT
CASSEPGLSNSPLHF
>TRBV28|-|-|TRBJ1-1
TGTGCCAGCAGTTTCTACCTCAAGGGGGTCGAAGCTTTCTTT
CASSFYLKGVEAFF
>TRBV6-5|-|-|TRBJ2-5
TGTGCCAGCAGTTACTCTGGTCTTCCTTCAGAGACCCAGTACTTC
CASSYSGLPSETQYF
>TRBV9|-|-|TRBJ1-1
TGTGCCAGCAGCACTGAGGTGAGGCACACTGAAGCTTTCTTT
CASSTEVRHTEAFF